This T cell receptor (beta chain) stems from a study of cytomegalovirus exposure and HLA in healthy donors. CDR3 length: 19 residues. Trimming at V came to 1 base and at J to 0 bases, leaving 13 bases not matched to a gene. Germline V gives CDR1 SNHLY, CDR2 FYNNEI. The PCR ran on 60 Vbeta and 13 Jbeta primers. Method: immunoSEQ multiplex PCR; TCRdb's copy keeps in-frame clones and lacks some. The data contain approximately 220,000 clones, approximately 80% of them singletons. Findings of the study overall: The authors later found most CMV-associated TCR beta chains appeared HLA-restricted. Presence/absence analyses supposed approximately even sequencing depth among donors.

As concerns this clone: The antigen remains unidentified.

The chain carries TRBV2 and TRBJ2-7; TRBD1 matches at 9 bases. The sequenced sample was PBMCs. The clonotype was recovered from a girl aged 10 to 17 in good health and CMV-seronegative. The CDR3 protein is CASSEGPGTGRPSSYEQYF. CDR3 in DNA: TGTGCCAGCAGTGAAGGGCCCGGGACAGGGCGACCGAGCTCCTACGAGCAGTACTTC. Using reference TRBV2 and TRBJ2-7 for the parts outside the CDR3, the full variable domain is EPEVTQTPSHQVTQMGQEVILRCVPISNHLYFYWYRQILGQKVEFLVSFYNNEISEKSEIFDDQFSVERPDGSNFTLKIRSTKLEDSAMYFCASSEGPGTGRPSSYEQYFGPGTRLTVT.